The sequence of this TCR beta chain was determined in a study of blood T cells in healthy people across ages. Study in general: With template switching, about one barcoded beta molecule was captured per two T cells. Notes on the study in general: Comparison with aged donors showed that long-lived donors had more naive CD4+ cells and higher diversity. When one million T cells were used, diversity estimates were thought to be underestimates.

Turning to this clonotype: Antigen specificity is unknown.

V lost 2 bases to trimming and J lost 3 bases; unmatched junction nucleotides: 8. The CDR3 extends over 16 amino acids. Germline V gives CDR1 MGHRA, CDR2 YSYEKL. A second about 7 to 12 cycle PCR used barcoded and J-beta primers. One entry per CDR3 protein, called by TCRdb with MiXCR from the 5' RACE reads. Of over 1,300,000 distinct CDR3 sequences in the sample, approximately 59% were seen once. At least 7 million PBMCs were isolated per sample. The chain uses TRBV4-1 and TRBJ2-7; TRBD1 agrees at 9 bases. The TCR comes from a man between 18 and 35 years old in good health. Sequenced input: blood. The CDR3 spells CASSQPRTGANYEQYF. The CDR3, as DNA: TGCGCCAGCAGCCAACCCCGGACAGGGGCCAACTACGAGCAGTACTTC.